Listed below are T cell receptor beta chains from one sample, sequenced in a study of T-cell reconstitution after alpha-beta-depleted transplantation in children. TCRdb processed the PCR reads anew with MiXCR; each CDR3 protein has one entry. The sample records around 190,000 distinct CDR3 sequences, approximately 6.3% being singletons. The material sequenced was PBMCs, taken before TCRalphabeta/CD19-depleted stem cell transplant. The receptors here all came from a boy younger than 10 with acute lymphoblastic leukemia, due to receive a stem cell transplant. CDR3s include the opening cysteine and the closing phenylalanine or tryptophan. A D gene is named only where the DNA matches it firmly. Some rows have no size entry. The others give once, few or many, or a class for an expanded clone.

>TRBJ2-3|NA|TRBV20-1|NA
CSARYTGEGTDTQYF
TGCAGTGCTAGATACACAGGGGAGGGGACAGATACGCAGTATTTT
>TRBJ2-5|few|TRBV7-2|TRBD2
CASSLGLAGEVETQYF
TGTGCCAGCAGCTTAGGGCTAGCGGGAGAGGTGGAGACCCAGTACTTC
>TRBJ2-7|NA|TRBV9|NA
CASSVTGDEQYF
TGTGCCAGCAGCGTAACCGGAGACGAGCAGTACTTC
>TRBJ1-4|many|TRBV24-1|NA
CATSDSGVTEKLFF
TGTGCCACCAGTGACTCGGGGGTGACTGAAAAACTGTTTTTT
>TRBJ1-2|NA|TRBV6-6|NA
CASSSENYGYTF
TGTGCCAGCAGTTCGGAAAACTATGGCTACACCTTC
>TRBJ1-5|many|TRBV12-3/TRBV12-4|NA
CASSPQGSDQPQHF
TGTGCCAGCAGTCCTCAGGGATCCGATCAGCCCCAGCATTTT
>TRBJ1-6|NA|TRBV20-1|NA
CSARQTIAPLHF
TGCAGTGCTAGACAAACAATCGCCCCCCTCCACTTT
>TRBJ2-3|NA|TRBV25-1|TRBD1
CATRDRETDTQYF
TGTGCCACTCGGGACAGGGAAACAGATACGCAGTATTTT
>TRBJ2-1|many|TRBV7-2|TRBD2
CASSFGGLAIEQFF
TGTGCCAGCAGCTTCGGTGGACTAGCGATTGAGCAGTTCTTC
>TRBJ2-1|many|TRBV9|TRBD2
CASSARAGGTYNEQFF
TGTGCCAGCAGCGCCCGAGCGGGGGGCACCTACAATGAGCAGTTCTTC
>TRBJ2-3|many|TRBV28|TRBD2
CASKLGGGASDTQYF
TGTGCCAGCAAGTTAGGCGGGGGGGCGTCAGATACGCAGTATTTT
>TRBJ2-1|NA|TRBV12-3/TRBV12-4|NA
CASSRVDYNEQFF
TGTGCCAGCAGCAGGGTGGACTACAATGAGCAGTTCTTC
>TRBJ1-4|many|TRBV7-2|NA
CASTPRVGDEKLFF
TGTGCCAGCACCCCCCGAGTAGGGGATGAAAAACTGTTTTTT
>TRBJ2-7|NA|TRBV6-5|NA
CASSYYSGTYEQYF
TGTGCCAGCAGTTACTATAGCGGAACGTACGAGCAGTACTTC
>TRBJ1-6|many|TRBV20-1|NA
CSAHDKSTGNSPLHF
TGCAGTGCCCACGACAAATCCACAGGGAATTCACCCCTCCACTTT
>TRBJ1-6|few|TRBV20-1|NA
CSARDPGATSSPLHF
TGCAGTGCTAGAGATCCTGGGGCAACGAGCTCACCCCTCCACTTT
>TRBJ1-4|NA|TRBV6-1|TRBD1
CASSPWTGLAEKLFF
TGTGCCAGCAGCCCTTGGACAGGGTTGGCTGAAAAACTGTTTTTT
>TRBJ2-7|many|TRBV7-2|NA
CASSLEGKAYEQYF
TGTGCCAGCAGCTTAGAAGGGAAAGCCTACGAGCAGTACTTC
>TRBJ2-1|many|TRBV12-3/TRBV12-4|TRBD2
CASSFHSGSREQFF
TGTGCCAGCAGTTTTCATAGCGGGAGCCGCGAGCAGTTCTTC
>TRBJ1-6|few|TRBV3-1|NA
CASSPAIRTASSYNSPLHF
TGTGCCAGCAGCCCGGCAATCAGGACCGCGAGCTCCTATAATTCACCCCTCCACTTT
>TRBJ2-6|few|TRBV2|NA
CASSENRGGRGGANVLTF
TGTGCCAGCAGTGAGAACAGGGGAGGGAGAGGAGGGGCCAACGTCCTGACTTTC
>TRBJ2-5|NA|TRBV12-3/TRBV12-4|NA
CASTIAPQETQYF
TGTGCCAGCACCATAGCCCCCCAAGAGACCCAGTACTTC
>TRBJ1-2|few|TRBV28|TRBD1
CASSLEAGTGDGYTF
TGTGCCAGCAGTTTGGAGGCTGGGACAGGGGATGGCTACACCTTC
>TRBJ1-3|many|TRBV29-1|TRBD1
CSVAGQGEGNTIYF
TGCAGCGTGGCCGGACAGGGGGAAGGAAACACCATATATTTT
>TRBJ2-1|many|TRBV5-5|NA
CASSPDGGPYNEQFF
TGTGCCAGCAGTCCCGATGGGGGGCCCTACAATGAGCAGTTCTTC
>TRBJ2-7|many|TRBV7-2|NA
CASSPRGLYEQYF
TGTGCCAGCAGCCCCCGGGGCCTTTACGAGCAGTACTTC
>TRBJ1-5|many|TRBV7-2|NA
CASSIVVTGGQPQHF
TGTGCCAGCAGCATAGTGGTGACAGGCGGGCAGCCCCAGCATTTT
>TRBJ1-1|many|TRBV6-5|NA
CASTHKVVSLGAEAFF
TGTGCCAGCACTCATAAAGTAGTTTCCTTGGGCGCTGAAGCTTTCTTT
>TRBJ1-4|many|TRBV6-2/TRBV6-3|NA
CASTRQSLVTNEKLFF
TGTGCCAGCACCCGACAGAGCCTCGTGACTAATGAAAAACTGTTTTTT
>TRBJ2-5|NA|TRBV20-1|TRBD1
CSARLPGDREETQYF
TGCAGTGCTAGACTCCCTGGGGACAGAGAAGAGACCCAGTACTTC
>TRBJ2-7|many|TRBV3-1|NA
CASSRTLTYEQYF
TGTGCCAGCAGCCGGACTCTAACCTACGAGCAGTACTTC
>TRBJ2-1|few|TRBV5-1|NA
CASSSILRSYNEQFF
TGCGCCAGCAGCTCCATCTTACGCTCCTACAATGAGCAGTTCTTC
>TRBJ2-1|many|TRBV28|NA
CASSLPGTRSIDEQFF
TGTGCCAGCAGTCTCCCCGGGACAAGGTCAATCGATGAGCAGTTCTTC
>TRBJ2-3|many|TRBV28|NA
CASSRTRTSTDTQYF
TGTGCCAGCAGTCGGACAAGAACTAGCACAGATACTCAGTATTTT
>TRBJ2-7|NA|TRBV2|NA
CASRGEYEQYF
TGTGCCAGCAGGGGTGAATACGAGCAGTACTTC
>TRBJ2-3|many|TRBV20-1|TRBD2
CSARFVGGGTGGTDTQYF
TGCAGTGCTAGGTTTGTGGGCGGGGGGACCGGAGGCACAGATACGCAGTATTTT
>TRBJ1-1|many|TRBV6-2/TRBV6-3|NA
CASNEGLNTEAFF
TGTGCCAGCAATGAGGGGCTGAACACTGAAGCTTTCTTT
>TRBJ2-7|NA|TRBV28|NA
CASSLSRREEQYF
TGTGCCAGCAGTTTATCCCGACGGGAGGAGCAGTACTTC
>TRBJ2-3|NA|TRBV7-9|NA
CASSSAWGWDTQYF
TGTGCCAGCAGCTCCGCCTGGGGGTGGGATACGCAGTATTTT
>TRBJ2-5|few|TRBV6-5|TRBD2
CASSYSAGVGETQYF
TGTGCCAGCAGTTACTCAGCGGGGGTCGGGGAGACCCAGTACTTC
>TRBJ2-5|NA|TRBV20-1|NA
CSARATDRFETQYF
TGCAGTGCCAGAGCAACGGACCGTTTTGAGACCCAGTACTTC
>TRBJ1-5|many|TRBV5-1|NA
CASSLGAASDQPQHF
TGCGCCAGCAGCTTGGGGGCAGCCTCGGATCAGCCCCAGCATTTT
>TRBJ2-5|few|TRBV3-1|NA
CASSHVEETQYF
TGTGCCAGCAGCCATGTAGAAGAGACCCAGTACTTC
>TRBJ2-1|NA|TRBV3-1|TRBD1
CASSQLDRGFSGEQFF
TGTGCCAGCAGCCAATTGGACAGGGGGTTTTCGGGTGAGCAGTTCTTC
>TRBJ1-1|NA|TRBV12-3/TRBV12-4|NA
CASSFPGLGAFF
TGTGCCAGCAGTTTTCCTGGGTTGGGAGCTTTCTTT
>TRBJ1-1|many|TRBV29-1|NA
CSVSRAGLNTEAFF
TGCAGCGTCTCTCGGGCGGGACTGAACACTGAAGCTTTCTTT
>TRBJ2-1|many|TRBV24-1|TRBD2
CATSELAGDGYNEQFF
TGTGCCACCAGCGAACTAGCGGGAGACGGATACAATGAGCAGTTCTTC
>TRBJ2-1|many|TRBV4-3|NA
CASSHRGAYNEQFF
TGCGCCAGCAGCCACCGGGGAGCTTACAATGAGCAGTTCTTC
>TRBJ1-4|few|TRBV20-1|NA
CSAREKGGFATNEKLFF
TGCAGTGCTAGAGAGAAGGGCGGTTTTGCAACTAATGAAAAACTGTTTTTT
>TRBJ2-1|many|TRBV3-1|TRBD2
CASSQPLGLAGGGLNEQFF
TGTGCCAGCAGCCAACCCCTCGGACTAGCGGGGGGGGGATTGAATGAGCAGTTCTTC
>TRBJ2-4|many|TRBV28|NA
CASMGSSINGNIQYF
TGTGCCAGCATGGGCTCTAGCATTAACGGAAACATTCAGTACTTC
>TRBJ1-3|many|TRBV12-3/TRBV12-4|NA
CASSLGVGNTIYF
TGTGCCAGCAGTTTAGGGGTTGGAAACACCATATATTTT
>TRBJ2-5|many|TRBV29-1|TRBD2
CSVVLAGEGETQYF
TGCAGCGTTGTACTAGCGGGAGAAGGAGAGACCCAGTACTTC
>TRBJ2-2|many|TRBV12-3/TRBV12-4|NA
CASRRPGLGNTGELFF
TGTGCCAGCAGACGTCCGGGACTTGGGAACACCGGGGAGCTGTTTTTT
>TRBJ2-2|many|TRBV28|TRBD1
CASGTGTAGELFF
TGTGCCAGCGGCACCGGGACAGCCGGGGAGCTGTTTTTT
>TRBJ2-7|many|TRBV12-3/TRBV12-4|NA
CASSPRSRSSYEQYF
TGTGCCAGCAGTCCCCGGTCAAGGAGCTCCTACGAGCAGTACTTC
>TRBJ2-3|many|TRBV29-1|NA
CSVETRKTARGTDTQYF
TGCAGCGTTGAAACCCGGAAGACAGCTCGAGGCACAGATACGCAGTATTTT
>TRBJ2-7|many|TRBV3-1|TRBD2
CASSHQAGGPNEQYF
TGTGCCAGCAGCCACCAAGCGGGAGGGCCCAACGAGCAGTACTTC
>TRBJ2-1|many|TRBV29-1|NA
CSVEDPGIGSYNEQFF
TGCAGCGTTGAAGATCCGGGTATAGGCTCCTACAATGAGCAGTTCTTC
>TRBJ1-6|few|TRBV6-2/TRBV6-3|TRBD1
CASRRGQGGSPLHF
TGTGCCAGCAGAAGAGGACAGGGCGGTTCACCCCTCCACTTT